What follows describes a single TCR beta chain. These data belong to a study of blood T cell repertoires in COVID-19. Membership in each cohort depended on participant-reported clinical history. Up to 2 weeks before entering the study, exposed participants had met a COVID-19 case. The table came from immunoSEQ multiplex PCR; TCRdb's copy has only in-frame clones and leaves some out. Of around 250,000 clones in the sample, around nine tenths were seen once. The CDR3 length is 14 residues. Germline values: CDR1 KGHSH, CDR2 LQKENI. Trimming took off 6 bases at V and 2 bases at J, with 12 bases between the two ends.

This sequence joins TRBV18 and TRBJ2-3, with D tentatively TRBD1 (5 bases). The source of this sequence is a middle-aged woman who had been exposed to COVID-19. Sequenced: PBMCs or T cells enriched from blood (not recorded which). DNA of the CDR3: TGTGCCAGCTCTCCCCCGACAGACACAGATACGCAGTATTTT. As protein: CASSPPTDTDTQYF.